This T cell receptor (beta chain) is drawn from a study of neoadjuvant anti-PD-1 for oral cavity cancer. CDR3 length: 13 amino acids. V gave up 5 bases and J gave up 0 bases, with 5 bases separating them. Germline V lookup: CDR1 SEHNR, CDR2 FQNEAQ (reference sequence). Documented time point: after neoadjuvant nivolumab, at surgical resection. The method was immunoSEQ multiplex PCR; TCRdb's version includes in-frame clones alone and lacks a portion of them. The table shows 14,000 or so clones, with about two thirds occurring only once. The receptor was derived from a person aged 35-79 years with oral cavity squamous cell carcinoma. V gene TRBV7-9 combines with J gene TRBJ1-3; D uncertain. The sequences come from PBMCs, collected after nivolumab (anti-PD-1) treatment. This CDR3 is CASSMSSGNTIYF. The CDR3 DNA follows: TGTGCCAGCAGCATGAGCTCTGGAAACACCATATATTTT.